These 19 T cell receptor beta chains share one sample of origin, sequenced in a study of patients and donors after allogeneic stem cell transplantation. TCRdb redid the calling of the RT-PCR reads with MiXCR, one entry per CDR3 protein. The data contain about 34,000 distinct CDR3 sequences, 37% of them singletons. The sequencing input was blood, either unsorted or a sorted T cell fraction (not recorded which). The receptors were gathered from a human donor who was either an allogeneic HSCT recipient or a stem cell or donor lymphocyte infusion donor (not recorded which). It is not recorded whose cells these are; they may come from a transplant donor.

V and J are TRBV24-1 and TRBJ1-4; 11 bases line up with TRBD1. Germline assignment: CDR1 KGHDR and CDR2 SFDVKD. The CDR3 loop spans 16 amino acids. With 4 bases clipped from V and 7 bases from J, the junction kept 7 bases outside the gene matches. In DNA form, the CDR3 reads TGTGCCACCAGTGACCCGCGGGACAGGGGGTCTGAAAAACTGTTTTTT. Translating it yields CATSDPRDRGSEKLFF.

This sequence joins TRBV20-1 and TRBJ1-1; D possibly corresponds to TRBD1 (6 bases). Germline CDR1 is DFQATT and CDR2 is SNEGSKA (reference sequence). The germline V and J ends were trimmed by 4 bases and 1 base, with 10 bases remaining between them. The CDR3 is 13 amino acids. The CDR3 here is CSATGVTNTEAFF. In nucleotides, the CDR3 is TGCAGTGCTACAGGGGTGACGAACACTGAAGCTTTCTTT.

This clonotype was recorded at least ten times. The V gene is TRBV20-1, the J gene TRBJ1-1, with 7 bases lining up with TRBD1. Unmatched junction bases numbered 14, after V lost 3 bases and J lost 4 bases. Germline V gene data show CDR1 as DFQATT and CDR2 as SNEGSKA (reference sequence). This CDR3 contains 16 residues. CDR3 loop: CSASLFQGVIGTEAFF. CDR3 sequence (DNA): TGCAGTGCTAGTTTGTTCCAGGGGGTCATCGGCACTGAAGCTTTCTTT.

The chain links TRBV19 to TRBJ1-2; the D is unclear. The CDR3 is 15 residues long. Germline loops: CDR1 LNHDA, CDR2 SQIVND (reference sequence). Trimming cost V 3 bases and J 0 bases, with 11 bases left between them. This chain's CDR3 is CASSMLDAANYGYTF. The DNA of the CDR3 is TGTGCCAGTAGTATGCTTGACGCCGCTAACTATGGCTACACCTTC.

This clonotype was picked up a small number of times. Here the CDR3 reads CASSFRGRIYLSNQPQHF. The CDR3 DNA reads TGTGCCAGCAGTTTTCGGGGCCGAATTTACCTTAGCAATCAGCCCCAGCATTTT. The J gene is TRBJ1-5, the V gene TRBV12-3 or TRBV12-4; weak D call: TRBD1 (5 bases). The V gene lost 3 bases and the J gene lost 0 bases, with 18 bases spanning the gap. The CDR3 totals 18 residues.

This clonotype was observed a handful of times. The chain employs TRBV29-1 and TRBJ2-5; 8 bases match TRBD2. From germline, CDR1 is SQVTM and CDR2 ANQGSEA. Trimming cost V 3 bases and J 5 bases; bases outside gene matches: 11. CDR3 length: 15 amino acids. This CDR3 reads CSVDLGGGTTETQYF. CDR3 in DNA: TGCAGCGTTGACCTAGGCGGGGGGACCACGGAGACCCAGTACTTC.

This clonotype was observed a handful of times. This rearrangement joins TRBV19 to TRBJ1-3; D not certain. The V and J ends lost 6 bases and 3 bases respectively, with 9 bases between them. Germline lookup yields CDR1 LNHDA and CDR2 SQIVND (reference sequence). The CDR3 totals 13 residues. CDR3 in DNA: TGTGCCAGTAGGGCAGGAGGTGGAAACACCATATATTTT. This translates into CASRAGGGNTIYF.

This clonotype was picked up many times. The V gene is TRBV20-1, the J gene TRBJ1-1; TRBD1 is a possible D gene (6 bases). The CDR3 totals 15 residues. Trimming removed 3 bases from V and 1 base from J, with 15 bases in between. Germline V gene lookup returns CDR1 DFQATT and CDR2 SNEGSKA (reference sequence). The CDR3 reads CSASRAGATNTEAFF. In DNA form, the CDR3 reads TGCAGTGCTAGCCGGGCAGGGGCCACGAACACTGAAGCTTTCTTT.

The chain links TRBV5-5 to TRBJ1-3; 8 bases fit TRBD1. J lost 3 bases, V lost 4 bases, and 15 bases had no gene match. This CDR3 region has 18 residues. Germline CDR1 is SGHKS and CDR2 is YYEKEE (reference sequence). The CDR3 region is CASSGGQGVLFRGNTIYF. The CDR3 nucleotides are TGTGCCAGCAGCGGAGGACAGGGAGTCCTCTTCCGTGGAAACACCATATATTTT.

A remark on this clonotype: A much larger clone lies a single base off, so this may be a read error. In nucleotides, the CDR3 is TGCAGCGTTGAAGGGGGGGCTGTACAGATCTTC. This translates into CSVEGGAVQIF. The V and J genes are TRBV29-1 and TRBJ2-1; D may match TRBD1 or TRBD2 (6 bases each). This CDR3 has 11 amino acids. From germline, CDR1 is SQVTM and CDR2 ANQGSEA.

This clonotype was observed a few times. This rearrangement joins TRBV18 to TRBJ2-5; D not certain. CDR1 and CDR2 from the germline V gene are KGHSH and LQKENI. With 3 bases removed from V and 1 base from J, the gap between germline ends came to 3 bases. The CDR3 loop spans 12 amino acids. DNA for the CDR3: TGTGCCAGCTCACCCATCCAAGAGACCCAGTACTTC. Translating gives CASSPIQETQYF.

CDR3 coding DNA: TGCAGTGCTATGACAGTTTTCCACTATGGCTACACCTTC. Translated, it gives CSAMTVFHYGYTF. This chain connects TRBV20-1 to TRBJ1-2; maybe TRBD1 (5 bases). CDR1 is DFQATT and CDR2 is SNEGSKA in the germline V gene (reference sequence). This CDR3 region has 13 residues. The V end was cut by 4 bases, the J end by 3 bases, with 12 bases between.

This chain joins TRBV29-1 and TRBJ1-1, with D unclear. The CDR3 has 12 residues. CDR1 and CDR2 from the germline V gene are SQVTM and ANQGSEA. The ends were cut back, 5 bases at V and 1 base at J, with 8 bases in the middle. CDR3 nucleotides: TGCAGCGTTTGGTTGGGGAACACTGAAGCTTTCTTT. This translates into CSVWLGNTEAFF.

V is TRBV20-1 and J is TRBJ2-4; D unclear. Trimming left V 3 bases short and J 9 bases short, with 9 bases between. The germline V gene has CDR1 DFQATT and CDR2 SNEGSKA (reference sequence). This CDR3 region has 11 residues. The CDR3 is CSASKPGIQYF. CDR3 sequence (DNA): TGCAGTGCTAGCAAACCAGGCATTCAGTACTTC.

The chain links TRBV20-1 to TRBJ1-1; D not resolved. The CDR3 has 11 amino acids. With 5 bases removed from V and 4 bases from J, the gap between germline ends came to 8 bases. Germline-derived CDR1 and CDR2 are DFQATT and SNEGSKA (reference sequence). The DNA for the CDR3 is TGCAGTGCTCCGAGGACCACTGAAGCTTTCTTT. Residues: CSAPRTTEAFF.

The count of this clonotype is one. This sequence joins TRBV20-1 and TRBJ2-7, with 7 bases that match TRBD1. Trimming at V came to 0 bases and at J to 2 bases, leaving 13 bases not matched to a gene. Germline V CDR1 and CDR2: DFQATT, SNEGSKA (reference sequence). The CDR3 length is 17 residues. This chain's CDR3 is CSARDDGSGTVAYEQYF. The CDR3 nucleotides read TGCAGTGCTAGAGATGATGGGTCCGGGACAGTAGCCTACGAGCAGTACTTC.

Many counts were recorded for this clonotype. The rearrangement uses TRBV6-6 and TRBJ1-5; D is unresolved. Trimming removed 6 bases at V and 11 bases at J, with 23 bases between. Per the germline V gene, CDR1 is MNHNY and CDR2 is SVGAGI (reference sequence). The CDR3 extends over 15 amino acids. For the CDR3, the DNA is TGTGCCAGCAGCAGTTCTTACCTTGGGATCATGGCCCAGCATTTT. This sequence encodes CASSSSYLGIMAQHF.

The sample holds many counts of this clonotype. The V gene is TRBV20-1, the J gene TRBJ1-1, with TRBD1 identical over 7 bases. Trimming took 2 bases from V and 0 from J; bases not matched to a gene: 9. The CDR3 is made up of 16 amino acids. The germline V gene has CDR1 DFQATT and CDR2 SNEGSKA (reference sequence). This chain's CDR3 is CSARPRDSDMNTEAFF. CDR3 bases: TGCAGTGCTAGACCCCGGGACAGCGACATGAACACTGAAGCTTTCTTT.

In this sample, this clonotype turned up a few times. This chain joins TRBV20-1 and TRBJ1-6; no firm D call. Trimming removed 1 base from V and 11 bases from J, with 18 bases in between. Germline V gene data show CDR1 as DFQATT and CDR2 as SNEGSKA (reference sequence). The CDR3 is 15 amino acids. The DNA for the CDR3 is TGCAGTGCTAGAGCTATGACGTTTATCGGGGCACCCCTCCACTTT. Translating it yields CSARAMTFIGAPLHF.